A selection of T cell receptor beta chains follows, all from one sample in a study of cytomegalovirus exposure and HLA in healthy donors. Data came from immunoSEQ multiplex PCR; TCRdb stores just in-frame clones and leaves some out. The sample has about 100,000 clones; 60% to 75% are singletons. Sequenced material: PBMCs. The receptors here all came from a woman aged 65 to 85 in good health and CMV-seropositive. Both conserved end residues are part of each CDR3. D genes are given only for firm matches. Clone size is given for some rows only: seen once, a few or many times, or a class if the clone is expanded.

v_call	clone_size	d_call	j_call	cdr3_nt	cdr3_aa
TRBV12-5	-	-	TRBJ2-5	TGTGCTAGTGGTTTGGGGGGAGGTATTCTGGAGACCCAGTACTTC	CASGLGGGILETQYF
TRBV11-2	-	TRBD1	TRBJ2-1	TGTGCCAGCAGCGGGACAGGGGGAAGGAATGAGCAGTTCTTC	CASSGTGGRNEQFF
TRBV5-1	few	TRBD1	TRBJ2-1	TGCGCCAGCAGCTCCGAAGGGACAGGCTCCTACAATGAGCAGTTCTTC	CASSSEGTGSYNEQFF
TRBV5-1	once	-	TRBJ1-4	TGCGCCAGCAGCTTGGCAGTCGATGAAAAACTGTTTTTT	CASSLAVDEKLFF
TRBV19	-	TRBD2	TRBJ2-7	TGTGCCAGTAGTGACCAGTCTTGGCTAGCGGGGGCCTCCTACGAGCAGTACTTC	CASSDQSWLAGASYEQYF
TRBV4-3	-	-	TRBJ2-1	TGCGCCAGCAGCCGCGGGGTCGGTGTGGGGGAGCAGTTCTTC	CASSRGVGVGEQFF
TRBV19	-	-	TRBJ2-7	TGTGCCAGCCTCGAGACAGACACCTACGAGCAGTACTTC	CASLETDTYEQYF
TRBV28	-	-	TRBJ1-2	TGTGCCAGCAGCTCTCCGGGACAAAGTGGTGGCTACACCTTC	CASSSPGQSGGYTF
TRBV28	-	-	TRBJ1-4	TGTGCCAGCAGTTTAAGGAGTCTAGGTGAAAAACTGTTTTTT	CASSLRSLGEKLFF
TRBV11-2	-	TRBD1	TRBJ2-6	TGTGCCAGCAGCTTCAGGACAGGACTCGGGGCCAACGGCCTGACTTTC	CASSFRTGLGANGLTF
TRBV4-1	-	TRBD2	TRBJ2-1	TGCGCCAGCAGCCATGCGCGGGCGGGAGGGCCCTACAATGAGCAGTTCTTC	CASSHARAGGPYNEQFF
TRBV5-6	-	-	TRBJ2-2	TGTGCCAGCAGCTACCTCGGACAAAACACCGGGGAGCTGTTTTTT	CASSYLGQNTGELFF
TRBV9	-	TRBD1	TRBJ2-7	TGTGCCAGCAGCCCCCGGACAGGGGGGGGGTTTGACGAGCAGTACTTC	CASSPRTGGGFDEQYF
TRBV6-5	-	TRBD1	TRBJ1-2	TGTGCCAGCAGTAAAACAGGGGGCGCTTACGGCTACACCTTC	CASSKTGGAYGYTF
TRBV19	-	-	TRBJ2-3	TGTGCCAGTAGTATTCGCACCGGTTCTAAAGATACGCAGTATTTT	CASSIRTGSKDTQYF
TRBV4-2	-	-	TRBJ2-1	TGTGCCAGCAGCCGGAACAGCGCGACCAGCGGGAATGAGCAGTTCTTC	CASSRNSATSGNEQFF
TRBV11-1	-	TRBD2	TRBJ2-7	TGTGCCAGCAGCCCCTCAGGACTAGCGGGAGACTACGAGCAGTACTTC	CASSPSGLAGDYEQYF
TRBV2	-	-	TRBJ2-2	TGTGCCAGCAGTGATTACGGGGAGCTGTTTTTT	CASSDYGELFF
TRBV27	few	TRBD1	TRBJ1-1	TGTGCCAGCAGTTTATATACGGGGACAGGAGCGGCTGGGGCTTTCTTT	CASSLYTGTGAAGAFF
TRBV14	-	-	TRBJ1-1	TGTGCCAGCAGCCAAGGAGTCTTGAACACTGAAGCTTTCTTT	CASSQGVLNTEAFF
TRBV27	-	TRBD2	TRBJ2-7	TGTGCCAGCACCCTTAGCGGGAGCCACTCCTACGAGCAGTACTTC	CASTLSGSHSYEQYF
TRBV9	-	TRBD1	TRBJ2-1	TGTGCCAGCAGCGGCTGGCAGGACAGGGTTTGGACTCACGACTACAATGAGCAGTTCTTC	CASSGWQDRVWTHDYNEQFF
TRBV29-1	-	-	TRBJ1-2	TGCAGCGTTGAAGCCTACTATGGCTACACCTTC	CSVEAYYGYTF
TRBV19	-	-	TRBJ2-3	TGTGCCAGCCGTAAGCGACGGGGGTCGGATACGCAGTATTTT	CASRKRRGSDTQYF
TRBV4-3	-	-	TRBJ2-2	TGCGCCAGCAGCCCCGGGAGCGCGCTGAACACCGGGGAGCTGTTTTTT	CASSPGSALNTGELFF
TRBV28	-	TRBD1	TRBJ2-5	TGTGCCAGCAGTACACGACAGGGTCGCCAAGAGACCCAGTACTTC	CASSTRQGRQETQYF
TRBV4-3	few	TRBD2	TRBJ2-2	TGCGCCAGCAGCCCCCTAGCGGGGACGAACACCGGGGAGCTGTTTTTT	CASSPLAGTNTGELFF
TRBV5-5	once	TRBD2	TRBJ2-3	TGTGCCAGCAGCCCTCGGCCTAGCGGGGGCGGCGGCACAGATACGCAGTATTTT	CASSPRPSGGGGTDTQYF
TRBV5-4	-	TRBD1	TRBJ1-2	TGTGCCAGCAGTTCAATTACACCGGGACAGGGCTATGGCTACACCTTC	CASSSITPGQGYGYTF
TRBV29-1	-	TRBD1	TRBJ2-7	TGCAGCGTCAGGACAGGGGCCTACGAGCAGTACTTC	CSVRTGAYEQYF
TRBV7-2	-	-	TRBJ1-4	TGTGCCAGCAGCTTAGTGGGGCAGGGATGGGAAAAACTGTTTTTT	CASSLVGQGWEKLFF
TRBV9	-	-	TRBJ1-1	TGTGCCAGCAGCAAACAGGGACAGAACACTGAAGCTTTCTTT	CASSKQGQNTEAFF
TRBV18	-	-	TRBJ1-1	TGTGCCAGCTCACGTACGGACACTGAAGCTTTCTTT	CASSRTDTEAFF
TRBV19	-	TRBD2	TRBJ2-2	TGTGCCAGTACCGGGACTAGCGGGAGGCTGAACACCGGGGAGCTGTTTTTT	CASTGTSGRLNTGELFF
TRBV13	-	-	TRBJ1-1	TGTGCCAGCAGCTCCACACAGGGTGTCACTGAAGCTTTCTTT	CASSSTQGVTEAFF
TRBV7-8	once	TRBD1	TRBJ2-5	TGTGCCAGCAGCTTAGGACCACCCGGGACAGTGAAAGGGACCCAGTACTTC	CASSLGPPGTVKGTQYF
TRBV10-3	-	-	TRBJ1-1	TGTGCCATCAACATGGAGGACGACACTGAAGCTTTCTTT	CAINMEDDTEAFF
TRBV10-2	-	TRBD1	TRBJ2-5	TGCGCCAGCGGGAGACAGGGAGAGGGGGAGACCCAGTACTTC	CASGRQGEGETQYF
TRBV7-4	-	TRBD1	TRBJ2-7	TGTGCCAGCAGCGCGACAGGGTCCAGCTCCTACGAGCAGTACTTC	CASSATGSSSYEQYF
TRBV5-1	-	-	TRBJ1-1	TGCGCCAGCAGCTTGGCGAGTGTGGGGCTTGCGAACACTGAAGCTTTCTTT	CASSLASVGLANTEAFF
TRBV5-4	-	TRBD2	TRBJ2-2	TGTGCCAGCAGCCCTGAAACGGGACTAGCAAGCACCGGGGAGCTGTTTTTT	CASSPETGLASTGELFF
TRBV5-6	-	-	TRBJ1-1	TGTGCCAGCAGCAACGGACTGTTGAACACTGAAGCTTTCTTT	CASSNGLLNTEAFF
TRBV6-1	-	-	TRBJ2-7	TGTGCCAGCTTTACAAGGGGGGGTGGTTACGAGCAGTACTTC	CASFTRGGGYEQYF
TRBV9	-	-	TRBJ2-7	TGTGCCAGTGGGGCAGGGGACGAGCAGTACTTC	CASGAGDEQYF
TRBV28	few	TRBD1	TRBJ1-2	TGTGCCAGCAGTCCCGGGACAGCACTATATGGCTACACCTTC	CASSPGTALYGYTF
TRBV19	-	TRBD2	TRBJ2-5	TGTGCCAGTAGTGGGGGGACTAGCGGGGAGGAGACCCAGTACTTC	CASSGGTSGEETQYF
TRBV25-1	-	TRBD2	TRBJ2-1	TGTGCCAGCAGTGAATACAGGTCTAGCGGACACAATGAGCAGTTCTTC	CASSEYRSSGHNEQFF
TRBV15	-	TRBD1	TRBJ2-5	TGTGCCACCAGCAGGCCGCCGGGACAGGGTCGGGAGACCCAGTACTTC	CATSRPPGQGRETQYF
TRBV7-8	-	-	TRBJ2-7	TGTGCCAGCAGCTTAGGACAGGACTACGAGCAGTACTTC	CASSLGQDYEQYF
TRBV7-2	few	TRBD1	TRBJ2-6	TGTGCCAGCAGCTCCGGACAGGGAGGTCGACGGGCCAACGTCCTGACTTTC	CASSSGQGGRRANVLTF
TRBV28	-	-	TRBJ1-5	TGTGCCAGCAGAAATAGTTTTAATCAGCCCCAGCATTTT	CASRNSFNQPQHF
TRBV19	-	-	TRBJ2-5	TGTGCCAGTGCACCGGGACTTCAAGAGACCCAGTACTTC	CASAPGLQETQYF
TRBV5-6	-	TRBD1	TRBJ2-5	TGTGCCAGCAGCTTGGAGGGGACAGGCCTGGGGGAGACCCAGTACTTC	CASSLEGTGLGETQYF
TRBV14	-	-	TRBJ2-5	TGTGCCAGCAGCCAAGCGATGGAGGGGAAGCAGTACTTC	CASSQAMEGKQYF
TRBV11-3	-	-	TRBJ2-7	TGTGCCAGCAGCTTCAGGGGGGCCGAGCAGTACTTC	CASSFRGAEQYF
TRBV7-9	once	-	TRBJ2-3	TGTGCCAGCAGCCTTGACTCTCCCCCCACAGATACGCAGTATTTT	CASSLDSPPTDTQYF
TRBV7-2	-	TRBD1	TRBJ1-5	TGTGCCAGCAGCACCAGACAGGGGCCGGGCAATCAGCCCCAGCATTTT	CASSTRQGPGNQPQHF
TRBV11-2	-	-	TRBJ1-5	TGTGCCAGCAGCTTGGGGGCCGGGAGGAATCAGCCCCAGCATTTT	CASSLGAGRNQPQHF
TRBV11-2	once	-	TRBJ2-3	TGTGCCAGCAGCTTAGATCTGGGAGACACAGATACGCAGTATTTT	CASSLDLGDTDTQYF